This is a list of T cell receptor beta chains from one sample in a study of shared clonotypes between healthy human individuals. The table came from immunoSEQ multiplex PCR; TCRdb's copy has only in-frame clones and leaves some out. The data contain about 980,000 clones, 76% of them seen just once; the ten biggest clones take up 1.5%. The sample was memory CD4+ T cells sorted from blood. These receptors all stem from a man between 18 and 35 years old in good health. CDR3s leave out the opening cysteine and the closing phenylalanine or tryptophan. Fields, in order: V gene, CDR3 protein.

V gene: TRBV15; CDR3 protein: ATSPSRLAGLNYEQY
V gene: TRBV19; CDR3 protein: ASSIRIPNTEAF
V gene: TRBV2; CDR3 protein: ASSTVTDTQY
V gene: TRBV7-8; CDR3 protein: ASSLAFRTTDTQY
V gene: TRBV7-9; CDR3 protein: ASSSEMPQTLRGSYEQY
V gene: TRBV19; CDR3 protein: ASRPLTGTEQY
V gene: TRBV6-6; CDR3 protein: ASSPLSTTEAF
V gene: TRBV5-4; CDR3 protein: ASSPLGASTDTQY
V gene: TRBV14; CDR3 protein: ASSPLGGSSSYEQY
V gene: TRBV6-1; CDR3 protein: ASIRGGAATEAF
V gene: TRBV7-9; CDR3 protein: ASSLERGYNEKLF
V gene: TRBV28; CDR3 protein: ASSLAGQGTDTQY
V gene: TRBV12-2; CDR3 protein: ASRSRGVIDTEAF
V gene: TRBV5-4; CDR3 protein: ASSLAGLNSPLH
V gene: TRBV19; CDR3 protein: ASSLQGLANEKLF
V gene: TRBV4-3; CDR3 protein: ASSQSGTVYTGELF
V gene: TRBV5-5; CDR3 protein: ASSEFPYSGGARDEQY
V gene: TRBV7-6; CDR3 protein: ASSLGGGSRVDTQY
V gene: TRBV30; CDR3 protein: VVEGHNQETQY
V gene: TRBV28; CDR3 protein: ASSGQGIADTQY
V gene: TRBV18; CDR3 protein: ASSLTGTAEAF
V gene: TRBV5-1; CDR3 protein: ASSPLRTAAYEQY
V gene: TRBV5-1; CDR3 protein: ASRRSREPTTEAF
V gene: TRBV2; CDR3 protein: AGGQGHYEQY
V gene: TRBV10-3; CDR3 protein: AISEGTWLNQPQH
V gene: TRBV7-9; CDR3 protein: AVDGPGQGYEQY